The rows below give T cell receptor beta chains drawn from one sample of a study of OX40 agonist ivuxolimab in advanced cancers. The data were produced by immunoSEQ multiplex PCR, yet TCRdb's version contains in-frame clones alone and is incomplete. The sample records 95,000 to 150,000 clones, over 75% being singletons. The input for sequencing was CD4+ or CD8+ T cells sorted from blood, taken in a trial of the OX40 agonist ivuxolimab. Receptor source: an adult with an advanced solid tumor such as melanoma, head and neck, liver or kidney cancer. Both conserved end residues are part of each CDR3. D genes are given only for firm matches. Size values are once, few and many counts, or a class for expanded clones, and some rows have none.

J gene | D gene | clone size | V gene | CDR3 DNA | CDR3 protein
TRBJ2-3 | - | once | TRBV5-1 | TGCGCCAGCAGCTATAGGCAGGGTGATGTAGATACGCAGTATTTT | CASSYRQGDVDTQYF
TRBJ2-3 | - | - | TRBV27 | TGTGCCAGCACAGACGGCCAGGGGACGGATACGCAGTATTTT | CASTDGQGTDTQYF
TRBJ2-7 | - | - | TRBV6-6 | TGTGCCAGCAGATCGACACTGGGAGAGCAGTACTTC | CASRSTLGEQYF
TRBJ2-4 | - | - | TRBV6-1 | TGTGCCAGCATTGGGGGCGAAACGGCCAAAAACATTCAGTACTTC | CASIGGETAKNIQYF
TRBJ1-4 | - | - | TRBV18 | TGTGCCAGCTCACCAGTCGGGCCCGAACCAGGACTGTTTTTT | CASSPVGPEPGLFF
TRBJ2-7 | - | - | TRBV9 | TGTGCCAGCAGCGTAGGCACCCCAGGGTATGGCGAGCAGTACTTC | CASSVGTPGYGEQYF
TRBJ1-5 | - | - | TRBV28 | TGTGCCAGCAGTTTGCAAGGGATACTCAATCAGCCCCAGCATTTT | CASSLQGILNQPQHF
TRBJ2-3 | - | - | TRBV20-1 | TGCAGCAACAGGGTGGATACGCAGTATTTT | CSNRVDTQYF
TRBJ2-3 | TRBD2 | - | TRBV30 | TGTGCCTGGAGTCTACGGGGGGGGGAAAATACGCAGTATTTT | CAWSLRGGENTQYF
TRBJ2-7 | - | - | TRBV7-2 | TGTGCCAGCAGCTTAGCGCTAATGGCAGGACCAAGCGAGCAGTACTTC | CASSLALMAGPSEQYF
TRBJ2-1 | - | once | TRBV6-5 | TGTGCCAGCAGTTACTCACCAGGCAACAATGAGCAGTTCTTC | CASSYSPGNNEQFF
TRBJ2-1 | TRBD2 | - | TRBV19 | TGTGCCAGTAGTTCCGTAGCGGGGGCGCGTACCAATGAGCAGTTCTTC | CASSSVAGARTNEQFF
TRBJ1-1 | TRBD1 | - | TRBV7-9 | TGTGCCAGCAGCTTAAAAGGGGGCAAGGATGAAGCTTTCTTT | CASSLKGGKDEAFF
TRBJ2-7 | - | - | TRBV11-2 | TGTGCCAGCAGTCCCGCGCCTCTTAATTACCCCTCGTACGAGCAGTACTTC | CASSPAPLNYPSYEQYF
TRBJ2-7 | - | - | TRBV6-5 | TGTGCCAGCCACAGAGGGGGAGACCCCTACGAGCAGTACTTC | CASHRGGDPYEQYF
TRBJ2-1 | - | - | TRBV11-2 | TGTGCCAGCAGCTTAGATGGGCCCGGGGCTGGCTACAATGAGCAGTTCTTC | CASSLDGPGAGYNEQFF
TRBJ2-1 | - | - | TRBV11-3 | TGTGCCAGCAGCTTAGATACAGATGAGCAGTTCTTC | CASSLDTDEQFF
TRBJ2-2 | - | - | TRBV28 | TGTGCCAGCAGAGGGTCCACCGGGGAGCTGTTTTTT | CASRGSTGELFF
TRBJ1-6 | TRBD1 | - | TRBV6-5 | TGTGCCAGCAGTTATACGACAGGGTCCAATTCACCCCTCCACTTT | CASSYTTGSNSPLHF
TRBJ1-2 | - | once | TRBV28 | TGTGCCATCCATAGCACAGGTACGGGCGGCTACACCTTC | CAIHSTGTGGYTF
TRBJ2-1 | - | - | TRBV5-1 | TGCGCCAGCAGCTTAGGGACAAACATAGTCGGTGAGCAGTTCTTC | CASSLGTNIVGEQFF
TRBJ2-2 | TRBD1 | - | TRBV4-3 | TGCGCCAGCAGCCATGCCCTAGGGACAGGGGGTACCGGGGAGCTGTTTTTT | CASSHALGTGGTGELFF
TRBJ1-2 | TRBD1 | - | TRBV10-1 | TGCGCCAGCAGTGACAGGGGGGGGCTTGGCTACACCTTC | CASSDRGGLGYTF
TRBJ1-5 | - | few | TRBV4-3 | TGCGCCAGCAGCCAAGATGACAATAGCAATCAGCCCCAGCATTTT | CASSQDDNSNQPQHF
TRBJ2-2 | - | - | TRBV11-3 | TGTGCCAGCAGCCAACCCCGGGGGACCGGGGAGCTGTTTTTT | CASSQPRGTGELFF
TRBJ2-7 | - | - | TRBV5-1 | TGCGCCAGCAGCCCGGGGCACCAGTCATACGAGCAGTACTTC | CASSPGHQSYEQYF
TRBJ2-3 | - | - | TRBV11-2 | TGTGCCAGCAGCTTAGCTAGGCAGGCCCCGGATACGCAGTATTTT | CASSLARQAPDTQYF
TRBJ2-5 | TRBD2 | - | TRBV5-1 | TGCGCCAGCAGCTTGCGTCCGCGGGGGGGCCTTTTAGCAGAGACCCAGTACTTC | CASSLRPRGGLLAETQYF
TRBJ1-2 | - | - | TRBV5-4 | TGTGCCAGCAGCTTAGTGGAGGGCTATGGCTACACCTTC | CASSLVEGYGYTF
TRBJ2-7 | - | - | TRBV7-2 | TGTGCCAGCAGCCTGAGACAGGAGCAGTACTTC | CASSLRQEQYF
TRBJ1-1 | - | - | TRBV6-6 | TGTGCCAGCAGCCCGACAGGTACTGAAGCTTTCTTT | CASSPTGTEAFF
TRBJ2-4 | TRBD1 | - | TRBV28 | TGTGCCAGCAGTAAACCCGGGACAGGGGGTTACATTCAGTACTTC | CASSKPGTGGYIQYF
TRBJ1-1 | - | - | TRBV13 | TGTGCCAGCAGCGCCGGGACCGGGAGAACTGAAGCTTTCTTT | CASSAGTGRTEAFF
TRBJ2-7 | - | - | TRBV21-1 | TGTGCCAGCAGCTCGGGACTCCTCAGAGGGCCCTACGAGCAGTACTTC | CASSSGLLRGPYEQYF
TRBJ1-3 | - | - | TRBV4-1 | TGCGCCAGCAGCCAAGATCGACAGGTCTCTGGAAACACCATATATTTT | CASSQDRQVSGNTIYF
TRBJ1-3 | - | - | TRBV9 | TGTGCCAGCAGCGTGGGGACGACTAATGGAAACACCATATATTTT | CASSVGTTNGNTIYF
TRBJ2-7 | TRBD2 | once | TRBV7-9 | TGTGCCAGCAGCCGAGGACTAGCGGGAACCTACGAGCAGTACTTC | CASSRGLAGTYEQYF
TRBJ1-1 | TRBD1 | - | TRBV11-1 | TGTGCCAGCAGGCGACAGGGGGCTGGGACTGAAGCTTTCTTT | CASRRQGAGTEAFF
TRBJ2-3 | - | - | TRBV5-1 | TGCGCCAGCAGCTTGGGAGGGAAGGGCACAGATACGCAGTATTTT | CASSLGGKGTDTQYF
TRBJ2-7 | - | - | TRBV29-1 | TGCAGCGTTGAACGAGCGTTCGGCGAGCAGTACTTC | CSVERAFGEQYF
TRBJ1-5 | - | - | TRBV2 | TGTGCCAGCAGTGGTTCAGGGGGCAATCAGCCCCAGCATTTT | CASSGSGGNQPQHF
TRBJ1-3 | - | once | TRBV28 | TGTGCCAGTTCCAGAGAGCCCTTTGGAAACACCATATATTTT | CASSREPFGNTIYF
TRBJ2-5 | TRBD2 | - | TRBV7-2 | TGTGCCAGCAGCATCTCTAGCGGGTCTCAAGAGACCCAGTACTTC | CASSISSGSQETQYF
TRBJ2-1 | - | few | TRBV7-9 | TGTGCCAGCAGCTCTACGGCCTACAATGAGCAGTTCTTC | CASSSTAYNEQFF
TRBJ1-4 | - | once | TRBV28 | TGTGCCAGTTCTGGGGGGGCAACTAATGAAAAACTGTTTTTT | CASSGGATNEKLFF
TRBJ1-1 | - | - | TRBV7-9 | TGTGCCAGCAGGTCCAGTATTAACACTGAAGCTTTCTTT | CASRSSINTEAFF
TRBJ1-5 | - | - | TRBV2 | TGTGCCAGCAGTGAGGCAGGGGGCAATCAGCCCCAGCATTTT | CASSEAGGNQPQHF
TRBJ1-6 | - | - | TRBV6-6 | TGTGCCAGCCTTCCCACCGTGAGGGCCTATAATTCACCCCTCCACTTT | CASLPTVRAYNSPLHF
TRBJ2-3 | - | - | TRBV2 | TGTGCCAGCAGTGAAGGGGGAGATACGCAGTATTTT | CASSEGGDTQYF
TRBJ2-1 | TRBD1 | - | TRBV6-1 | TGTGCCAGCAGATCCGGGACAGGGCCCAATGAGCAGTTCTTC | CASRSGTGPNEQFF
TRBJ2-5 | TRBD1 | - | TRBV27 | TGTGCCAGCAGCCTGGACAGGGGTGACCAAGAGACCCAGTACTTC | CASSLDRGDQETQYF
TRBJ2-2 | TRBD2 | - | TRBV6-1 | TGTGCCAGCAGTGGTACTAGCGGGGTGTCCGGGGAGCTGTTTTTT | CASSGTSGVSGELFF
TRBJ2-1 | TRBD2 | - | TRBV7-9 | TGTGCCAGCAGCTTAGGGACTAGCGACGGCAATGAGCAGTTCTTC | CASSLGTSDGNEQFF
TRBJ2-3 | TRBD1 | - | TRBV5-4 | TGTGCCAGCAGCGCTCCGGGACAGGGAAGAGTAACAGATACGCAGTATTTT | CASSAPGQGRVTDTQYF
TRBJ2-5 | - | - | TRBV28 | TGTGCCAGCAGTCCGCTGGGGGGGCGGGAAGAGACCCAGTACTTC | CASSPLGGREETQYF
TRBJ2-7 | TRBD2 | - | TRBV6-5 | TGTGCCAGCAGCCGGGGGGGCCCAGCGGGCGAGCAGTACTTC | CASSRGGPAGEQYF
TRBJ1-2 | - | few | TRBV14 | TGTGCCAGCAGCCAAGGATCAGGGAGACTCTATGGCTACACCTTC | CASSQGSGRLYGYTF
TRBJ2-3 | TRBD2 | - | TRBV18 | TGTGCCAGCTCGCCTAGCGGGGGGCGCACAGATACGCAGTATTTT | CASSPSGGRTDTQYF
TRBJ2-7 | TRBD1 | - | TRBV5-6 | TGTGCCAGCACCACGCCGCCCGGGACAGGGGCCGAGCAGTACTTC | CASTTPPGTGAEQYF
TRBJ2-5 | - | - | TRBV30 | TGTGCCTGGAGGGACATGGGTACCCAGTACTTC | CAWRDMGTQYF